The clone carrying this TCR beta chain was detected many times. Its antigen is unidentified. A process of 5'RACE template switching, which added a universal primer site and UMIs, was used to make TCR cDNA. MiXCR, applied by TCRdb to the 5' RACE reads, yields one record per CDR3 protein. The sample lists more than 300,000 distinct CDR3 sequences, 3.5% to 4.5% occurring once. The data stem from a study of T cells after yellow fever vaccination. The CDR3 is made up of 13 amino acids. V lost 2 bases and J lost 5, with 9 bases in between. CDR1 and CDR2 from the germline V gene are SGHTA and FQGTGA. General study findings and limits: It was the secondary response that reached its peak faster, day 5 versus 15, but it was weaker. The presence of abundant clonotypes contaminating from the bulk population was possible in FACS-sorted repertoires.

Sequenced here: PBMCs, sampled 15 days after the yellow fever booster vaccination. The chain couples TRBV7-3 to TRBJ1-1, with D hard to call. The TCR was taken from a man aged 18 to 29 who received the YFV17D yellow fever vaccine. CDR3 DNA sequence: TGTGCCAGCAGCTTATCATGGGATACTGAAGCTTTCTTT. Protein product: CASSLSWDTEAFF.